This TCR beta chain emerged from a study of T cell repertoires in cytomegalovirus infection. Overall study: Recently described HLA-C-restricted plus well-studied HLA-B-restricted CMV epitopes were used. CMV infection and matching HLA type were both indicated by public TCR beta signatures.

In germline, CDR1 is SGHVS, CDR2 FQNEAQ. V lost 10 bases and J lost 2, with 12 bases in between. This CDR3 spans 13 amino acids. This clonotype was counted at least ten times. Its target is not known. Study findings and constraints: CMV-specific TCR beta clonotypes restricted by HLA-C dominated the ex vivo response.

TCRdb redid the calling of the reads with MiXCR, one entry per CDR3 protein. The data contain fewer than 850,000 distinct CDR3 sequences, 25% to 30% of them singletons. This chain links TRBV7-8 with TRBJ1-3; D gene unclear. The source material was cultured CD8+ T cells from PBMCs, sampled from culture after CMV antigen stimulation. This clonotype was sampled from a human donor in good health (CMV status not recorded). Some clones in this sample may be carry-over from other donors' samples. Here the CDR3 DNA reads TGTGCCACTTCTCCTAGGACTGGAAACACCATATATTTT. Its translation is CATSPRTGNTIYF.